The text below deals with one TCR beta chain. The target antigen is unknown. The entry originates in a study of metastatic and nonmetastatic thyroid tumors. Study context: The comparison covered peripheral blood and tumor or nodule tissue in malignant and benign thyroid patients. Study observations and caveats: Significantly greater TCR beta diversity was reportedly found in malignant thyroid tumors than in benign nodules (in blood and tumor).

Source study methods: Using the CDR3 differences seen across clinicopathological groups, the authors built a distant-metastasis classifier for papillary thyroid cancer, which was meant to discriminate distant-metastatic patients. TCRdb redid the clone calls on the PCR reads using MiXCR. The V and J calls come from TCRdb's annotation, not from the publication. The profile shows under 95,000 clones, around 9.1% of them singletons. Ahead of thyroid surgery, no patient had received treatment of any kind. The sample taken for sequencing was blood. This sequence originates from a female donor with papillary thyroid cancer or a benign thyroid nodule (not recorded which). Some clones in this sample may be carry-over from other donors' samples.

The CDR3, as DNA: TGTGCCAGCAGGGAGCAAGGGGAAAGAAGGAATAACTATGGCTACACCTTC. It is translated as CASREQGERRNNYGYTF. This rearrangement joins TRBV6-1 to TRBJ1-2; tentative D call: TRBD1 (5 bases). Per the germline V gene, CDR1 is MNHNS and CDR2 is SASEGT. V was trimmed by 6 bases and J by 1 base, leaving 21 bases between them. The CDR3 has 17 amino acids.